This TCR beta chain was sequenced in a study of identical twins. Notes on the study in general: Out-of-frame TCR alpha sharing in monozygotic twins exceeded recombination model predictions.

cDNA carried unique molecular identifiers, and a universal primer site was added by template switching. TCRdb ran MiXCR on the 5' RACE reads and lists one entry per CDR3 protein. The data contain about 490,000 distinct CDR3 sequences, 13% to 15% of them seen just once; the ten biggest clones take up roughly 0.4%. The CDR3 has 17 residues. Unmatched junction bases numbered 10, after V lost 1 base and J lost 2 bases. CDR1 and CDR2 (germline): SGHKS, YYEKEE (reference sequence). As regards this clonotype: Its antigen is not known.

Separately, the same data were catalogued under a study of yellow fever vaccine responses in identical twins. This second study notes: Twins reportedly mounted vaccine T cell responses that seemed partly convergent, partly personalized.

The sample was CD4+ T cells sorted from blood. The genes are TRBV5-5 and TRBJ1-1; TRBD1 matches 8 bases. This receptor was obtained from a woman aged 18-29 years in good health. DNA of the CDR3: TGTGCCAGCAGCTTGCGGCGACAGGGGAGCTCTAACACTGAAGCTTTCTTT. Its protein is CASSLRRQGSSNTEAFF.